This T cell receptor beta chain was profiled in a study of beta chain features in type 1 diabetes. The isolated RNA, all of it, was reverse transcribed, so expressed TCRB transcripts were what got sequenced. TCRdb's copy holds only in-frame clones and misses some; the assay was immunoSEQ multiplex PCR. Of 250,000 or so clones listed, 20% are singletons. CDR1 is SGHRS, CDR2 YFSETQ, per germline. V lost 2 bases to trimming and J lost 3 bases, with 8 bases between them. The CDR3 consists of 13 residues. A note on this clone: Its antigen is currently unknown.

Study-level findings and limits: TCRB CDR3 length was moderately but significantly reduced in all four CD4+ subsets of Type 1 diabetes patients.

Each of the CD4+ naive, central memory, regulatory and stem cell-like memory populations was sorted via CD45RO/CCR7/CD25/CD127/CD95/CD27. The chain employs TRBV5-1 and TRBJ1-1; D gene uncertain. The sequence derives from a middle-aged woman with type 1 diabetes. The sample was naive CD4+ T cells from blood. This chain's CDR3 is CASSFGRDTEAFF. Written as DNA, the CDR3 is TGCGCCAGCAGCTTCGGTCGAGACACTGAAGCTTTCTTT.